This entry is about one TCR beta chain. Its antigen is still unknown. This sample was included in a study of T-cell memory formation after mild COVID-19. Study details: Across donors, TCR clusters were largely donor specific. Study-level findings and limits: Contracting CD4+ clones sat mainly in CM and EM; CD8+ in EMRA. Clones contracting across day 15 to 85 had a balanced CD4/CD8 profile; later expanding clones leaned CD4+. Pre-infection memory held some responding clones, suggesting pre-existing cross-reactive T cells responded.

This CDR3 has 11 residues. The germline gives CDR1 MNHEY, CDR2 SVGEGT. V lost 5 bases and J lost 10, with 9 bases in between. TCRdb processed the 5' RACE reads anew with MiXCR; each CDR3 protein has one entry. Among 400,000 to 450,000 distinct CDR3 sequences listed, about a sixth were seen once. The chain joins TRBV6-2 or TRBV6-3 to TRBJ2-1; unclear D gene. Sequences were obtained from PBMCs or a T cell subset sorted from them (not recorded which). This TCR came from a man aged 18 to 35 who had mild COVID-19 (a few samples of this study predate the infection). Cell type and time point are not known. CDR3 protein: CASSHIREQFF. The CDR3 DNA is TGTGCCAGCAGTCATATCAGGGAGCAGTTCTTC.